The sequence of this TCR beta chain was determined in a study of long-term antiretroviral therapy in people with HIV. Study-wide findings and caveats: Clonal expansions arising prior to ART prevailed in the repertoire at every time point.

Everyone in the study who had HIV was treated in the United States. Cryopreserved PBMC, at about 0.85-10 million per sample, were present before DNA extraction. This CDR3 has 13 amino acids. Germline V gives CDR1 SNHLY, CDR2 FYNNEI. The V gene lost 6 bases and the J gene lost 4 bases, with 12 bases spanning the gap. This clone occurred once. The antigen is unknown. Running of the v3.0 immunoSEQ assay took place at survey level. TCRdb keeps only in-frame clones here, not all; method: immunoSEQ multiplex PCR. The repertoire has 15,000 to 20,000 clones, over 75% of them found once; the top ten carry about 12%.

The origin of this receptor is a man over 45 with HIV. J is TRBJ1-2 and V is TRBV2; D ambiguous. This sample comprised unsorted PBMCs, obtained 0.7 years before starting antiretroviral therapy. As DNA, the CDR3 is TGTGCCAGCAGGCCACATATGCGCTATGGCTACACCTTC. This encodes CASRPHMRYGYTF.